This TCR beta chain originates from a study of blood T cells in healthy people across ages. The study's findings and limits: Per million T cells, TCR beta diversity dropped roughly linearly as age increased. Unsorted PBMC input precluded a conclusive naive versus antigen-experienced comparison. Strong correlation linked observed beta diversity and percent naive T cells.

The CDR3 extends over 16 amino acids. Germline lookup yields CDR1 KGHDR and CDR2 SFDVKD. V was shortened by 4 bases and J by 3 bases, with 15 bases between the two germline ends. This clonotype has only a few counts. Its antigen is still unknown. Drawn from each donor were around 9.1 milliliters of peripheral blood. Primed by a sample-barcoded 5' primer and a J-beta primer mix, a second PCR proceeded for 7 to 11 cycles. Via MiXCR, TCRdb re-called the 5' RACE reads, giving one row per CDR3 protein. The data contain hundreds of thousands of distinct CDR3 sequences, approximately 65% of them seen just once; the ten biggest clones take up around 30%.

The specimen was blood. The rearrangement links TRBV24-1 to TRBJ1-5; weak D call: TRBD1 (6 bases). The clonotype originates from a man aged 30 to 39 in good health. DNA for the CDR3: TGTGCCACCAGTGACGCGGATACAGGGCCCAATCAGCCCCAGCATTTT. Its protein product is CATSDADTGPNQPQHF.